This T cell receptor beta chain stems from a study of CXCR3-negative and CXCR3-positive naive CD8 T cells. Through 5' RACE with UMI labels, the TRB cDNA libraries were prepared. No DNA is given; TCRdb re-called the 5' RACE reads and lists each CDR3 protein once. Across just under 65,000 distinct CDR3 sequences, the top ten clones capture around 5% of the sample. In regard to this clonotype: Its target is not known.

Whole-study findings and limits: Naive CXCR3-positive cells had TRB CDR3s more hydrophobic than those of CXCR3-negative naive cells. Diversity ran similarly high across both naive subsets but far lower in memory CD8+ cells. Similar TRBV-TRBJ usage was seen in naive cells (both CXCR3-negative and CXCR3-positive), but memory cells differed.

Each CD8+ T cell subset was flow-sorted in triplicate. Every sort contained 250,000 to 300,000 cells. Sequences were obtained from naive CXCR3+ CD8+ T cells from blood. Stated subset: CD45RO-CCR7+CD27+CD95- naive CD8+ T cells expressing CXCR3 (TNR3+). This TCR was recovered from a human donor in good health. Some clones in this sample may be carry-over from other donors' samples.

The CDR3 spells CSASDGGSSYNEQFF. The rearrangement joins TRBV20-1 to TRBJ2-1. The CDR3 sequence is 15 residues long. Per germline, CDR1 DFQATT and CDR2 SNEGSKA (reference sequence).